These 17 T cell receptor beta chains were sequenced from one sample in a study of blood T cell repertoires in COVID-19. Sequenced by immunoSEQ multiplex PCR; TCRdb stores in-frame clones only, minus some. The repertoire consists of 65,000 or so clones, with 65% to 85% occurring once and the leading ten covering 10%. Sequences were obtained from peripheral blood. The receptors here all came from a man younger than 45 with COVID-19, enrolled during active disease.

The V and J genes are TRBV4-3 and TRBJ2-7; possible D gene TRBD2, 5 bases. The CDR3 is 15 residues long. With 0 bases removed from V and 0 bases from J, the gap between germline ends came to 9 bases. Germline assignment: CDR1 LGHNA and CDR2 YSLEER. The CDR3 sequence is CASSQDSGSSYEQYF. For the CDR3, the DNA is TGCGCCAGCAGCCAAGACAGCGGAAGCTCCTACGAGCAGTACTTC.

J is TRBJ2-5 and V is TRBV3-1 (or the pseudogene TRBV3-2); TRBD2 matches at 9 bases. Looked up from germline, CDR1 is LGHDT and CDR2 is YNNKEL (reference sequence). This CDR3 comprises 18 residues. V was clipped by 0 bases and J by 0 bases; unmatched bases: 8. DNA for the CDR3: TGTGCCAGCAGCCAAGACTGGACTAGCGTCTCATACCAAGAGACCCAGTACTTC. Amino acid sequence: CASSQDWTSVSYQETQYF.

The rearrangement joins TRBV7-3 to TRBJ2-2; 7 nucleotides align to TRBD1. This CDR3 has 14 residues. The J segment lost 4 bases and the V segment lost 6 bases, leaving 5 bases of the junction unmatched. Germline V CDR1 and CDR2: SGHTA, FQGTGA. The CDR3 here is CASRYRGSTGELFF. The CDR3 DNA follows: TGTGCCAGCAGATACAGGGGCAGCACCGGGGAGCTGTTTTTT.

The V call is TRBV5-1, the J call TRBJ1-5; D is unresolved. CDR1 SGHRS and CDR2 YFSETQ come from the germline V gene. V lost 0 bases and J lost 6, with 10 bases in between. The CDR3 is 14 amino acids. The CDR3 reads CASSLDPEGQPQHF. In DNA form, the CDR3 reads TGCGCCAGCAGCTTGGACCCTGAGGGTCAGCCCCAGCATTTT.

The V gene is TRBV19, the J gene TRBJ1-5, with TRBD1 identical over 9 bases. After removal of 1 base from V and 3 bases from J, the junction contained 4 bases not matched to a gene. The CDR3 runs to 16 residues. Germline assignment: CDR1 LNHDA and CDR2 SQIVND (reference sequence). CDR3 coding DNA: TGTGCCAGTAGTATAGCCCGGGACAGGGTCAATCAGCCCCAGCATTTT. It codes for CASSIARDRVNQPQHF.

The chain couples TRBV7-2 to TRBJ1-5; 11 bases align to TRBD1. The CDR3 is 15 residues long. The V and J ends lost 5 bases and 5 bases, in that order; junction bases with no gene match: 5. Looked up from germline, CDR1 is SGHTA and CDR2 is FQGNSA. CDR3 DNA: TGTGCCAGCAGCCCCGGGACAGGGGGGTATCAGCCCCAGCATTTT. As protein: CASSPGTGGYQPQHF.

CDR3 amino acids: CAWRNGAGGNEQFF. In nucleotides, the CDR3 is TGTGCCTGGAGAAACGGGGCGGGAGGAAATGAGCAGTTCTTC. The rearrangement links TRBV30 to TRBJ2-1; TRBD2 agrees at 8 bases. J was trimmed by 7 bases and V by 3 bases; bases with no gene match: 8. Germline V lookup: CDR1 GTSNPN, CDR2 SVGIG (reference sequence). This CDR3 spans 14 amino acids. Full variable domain (rest looked up from reference TRBV30 and TRBJ2-1): SQTIHQWPATLVQPVGSPLSLECTVEGTSNPNLYWYRQAAGRGLQLLFYSVGIGQISSEVPQNLSASRPQDRQFILSSKKLLLSDSGFYLCAWRNGAGGNEQFFGPGTRLTVL.

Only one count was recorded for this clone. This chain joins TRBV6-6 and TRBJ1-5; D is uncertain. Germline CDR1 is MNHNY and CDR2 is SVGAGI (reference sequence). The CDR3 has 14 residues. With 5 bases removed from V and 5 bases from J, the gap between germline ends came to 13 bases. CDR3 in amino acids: CASSVPEADQPQHF. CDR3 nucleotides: TGTGCCAGCAGTGTTCCGGAGGCGGATCAGCCCCAGCATTTT.

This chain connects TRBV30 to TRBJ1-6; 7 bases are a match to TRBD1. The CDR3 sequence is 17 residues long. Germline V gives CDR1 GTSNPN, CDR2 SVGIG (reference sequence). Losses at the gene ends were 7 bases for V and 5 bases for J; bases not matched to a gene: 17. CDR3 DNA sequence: TGTGCCTCCGCGACAGGGCGATTCGGCCTCGATAATTCACCCCTCCACTTT. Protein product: CASATGRFGLDNSPLHF. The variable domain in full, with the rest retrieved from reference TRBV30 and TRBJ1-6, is SQTIHQWPATLVQPVGSPLSLECTVEGTSNPNLYWYRQAAGRGLQLLFYSVGIGQISSEVPQNLSASRPQDRQFILSSKKLLLSDSGFYLCASATGRFGLDNSPLHFGNGTRLTVT.

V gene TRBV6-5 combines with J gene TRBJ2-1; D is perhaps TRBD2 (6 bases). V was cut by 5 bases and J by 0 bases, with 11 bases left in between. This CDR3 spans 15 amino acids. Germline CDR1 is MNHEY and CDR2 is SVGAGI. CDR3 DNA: TGTGCCAGCAGTAAAAGTAGCGGCTCCTACAATGAGCAGTTCTTC. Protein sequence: CASSKSSGSYNEQFF.

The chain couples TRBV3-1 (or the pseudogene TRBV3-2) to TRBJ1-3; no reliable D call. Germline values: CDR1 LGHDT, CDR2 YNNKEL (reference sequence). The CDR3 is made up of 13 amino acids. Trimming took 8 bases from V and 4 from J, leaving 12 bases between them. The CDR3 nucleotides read TGTGCCAGCGTCGAAGGCGGGGGAAACACCATATATTTT. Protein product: CASVEGGGNTIYF.

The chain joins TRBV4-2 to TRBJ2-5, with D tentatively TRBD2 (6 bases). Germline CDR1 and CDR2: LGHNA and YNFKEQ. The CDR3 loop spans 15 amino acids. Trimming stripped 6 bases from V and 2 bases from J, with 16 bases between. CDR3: CASRRDLQAQETQYF. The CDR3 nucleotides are TGTGCCAGCAGACGGGACTTACAGGCTCAAGAGACCCAGTACTTC.

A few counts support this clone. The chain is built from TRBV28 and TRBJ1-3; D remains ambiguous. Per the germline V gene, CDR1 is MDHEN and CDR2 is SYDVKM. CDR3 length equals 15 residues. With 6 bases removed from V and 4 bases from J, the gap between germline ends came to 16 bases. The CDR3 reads CASSLHLLRGNTIYF. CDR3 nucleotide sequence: TGTGCCAGCAGCCTCCACCTGTTGAGAGGAAACACCATATATTTT.

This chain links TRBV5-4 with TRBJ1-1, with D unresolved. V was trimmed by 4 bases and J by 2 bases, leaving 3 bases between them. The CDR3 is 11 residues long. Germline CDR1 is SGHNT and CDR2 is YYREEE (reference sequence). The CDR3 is CASSTNTEAFF. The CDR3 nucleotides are TGTGCCAGCAGCACAAACACTGAAGCTTTCTTT.

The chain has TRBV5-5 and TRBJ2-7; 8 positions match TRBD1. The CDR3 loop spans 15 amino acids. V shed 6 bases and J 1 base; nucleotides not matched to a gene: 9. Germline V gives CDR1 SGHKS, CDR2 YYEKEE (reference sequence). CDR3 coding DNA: TGTGCCAGCACCTCCCAGGGGGCTCTTTCCTACGAGCAGTACTTC. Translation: CASTSQGALSYEQYF.

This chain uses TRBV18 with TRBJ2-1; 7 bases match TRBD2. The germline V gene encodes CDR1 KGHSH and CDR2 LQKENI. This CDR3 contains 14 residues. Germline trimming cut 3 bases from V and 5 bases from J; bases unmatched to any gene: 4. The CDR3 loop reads CASSPGLENNEQFF. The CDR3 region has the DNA TGTGCCAGCTCACCTGGACTAGAGAACAATGAGCAGTTCTTC.

CDR3 residues: CASRTESYEQYF. CDR3 coding DNA: TGTGCCAGCAGGACAGAGTCCTACGAGCAGTACTTC. V gene TRBV6-6 combines with J gene TRBJ2-7; a possible D gene is TRBD1 (5 bases). The V end was cut by 6 bases, the J end by 1 base, with 7 bases between. This CDR3 spans 12 amino acids. Germline V gene lookup returns CDR1 MNHNY and CDR2 SVGAGI (reference sequence).